Sequencing of this T cell receptor (beta chain) was carried out in a study of T cell repertoires in cytomegalovirus infection (dated by TCRdb to 2018 to 2020). Background for the entire study: Alongside well-studied HLA-B-restricted epitopes, the peptide stimulations were aimed at recently identified HLA-C-restricted CMV epitopes, whose presentation resists viral immunomodulation. The HLA type of each donor mattered for the analysis, because public TCR beta signatures pointed to carriage of CMV infection along with the matching HLA type. General findings and caveats noted by the study authors: The ex vivo response was dominated by HLA-C-restricted CMV-specific TCR beta clonotypes, which also provided the single most frequent clonotype in two of eight donors. Cumulative frequency of public TCR beta family members discriminated carriers of CMV infection plus the relevant HLA type in this cohort and an independent approximately 340-donor cohort.

CDR1 SQVTM and CDR2 ANQGSEA are derived from the germline V gene. V is pared back by 1 base and J by 6 bases, with 9 bases lying between the germline termini. From the cysteine up to the phenylalanine, the CDR3 has a length of 13 residues. Left in the record is the CDR3 DNA by itself, 39 bases read in frame from the first base. For sequencing, an Illumina HiSeq 1500 was employed. Starting from the raw public reads, TCRdb applied fastp trimming at Q25, assembled clones with MiXCR and retained in-frame beta chains. Entries that share a CDR3 protein sequence are merged under the most common genes and DNA. The sample table shows 95,000 to 150,000 distinct CDR3 sequences, and 30% to 40% are seen once. 45% to 65% of the sample is held by the ten biggest clonotypes. Worth noting for this clonotype: Its antigen specificity is not known. Qualities for individual bases were not recorded, and no much larger clone is one base off.

The sample's treatment or condition label, in plain terms: in vitro stimulation with specific CMV peptide epitopes to enrich CMV-specific T cells. The chain uses TRBV29-1 and TRBJ2-2; the D gene cannot be named for sure. Material: CD8+ T cells from cultured PBMCs, obtained from culture after CMV antigen stimulation. The receptor comes from a human donor in good health (CMV status not recorded). Some clones in this sample may be carry-over from other donors' samples. The CDR3 loop reads CSVEGFVSGELFF. The DNA is as follows: TGCAGCGTTGAAGGGTTCGTGTCCGGGGAGCTGTTTTTT.